This is a list of T cell receptor beta chains from one sample in a study of blood T cell repertoires in COVID-19. The method was immunoSEQ multiplex PCR; TCRdb's version includes in-frame clones alone and lacks a portion of them. The table includes roughly 200,000 clones, 80% detected once. The sample comprised peripheral blood. The receptors here all came from a woman aged 70-85 years with acute or convalescent COVID-19. Both conserved end residues are part of each CDR3. D genes are given only for firm matches. Size is omitted from some rows. Given values are once, few, many or a class for expanded clones.

J: TRBJ2-3; D: TRBD1; V: TRBV5-1; size: .; CDR3: CASSGGQGVNTQYF; DNA: TGCGCCAGCAGCGGAGGACAGGGCGTCAATACGCAGTATTTT
J: TRBJ2-5; D: TRBD2; V: TRBV11-3; size: .; CDR3: CARTGTGWEGETQYF; DNA: TGTGCCCGCACGGGGACTGGGTGGGAGGGGGAGACCCAGTACTTC
J: TRBJ2-7; D: .; V: TRBV3-1/TRBV3-2; size: .; CDR3: CASSLRLVASSEQYF; DNA: TGTGCCAGCAGTCTCCGACTAGTAGCCTCCTCCGAGCAGTACTTC
J: TRBJ1-4; D: TRBD1; V: TRBV20-1; size: .; CDR3: CSASGAQGANEKLFF; DNA: TGCAGTGCCAGTGGTGCACAGGGGGCTAATGAAAAACTGTTTTTT
J: TRBJ2-1; D: TRBD2; V: TRBV5-1; size: .; CDR3: CASTRAARTSPRVGEQFF; DNA: TGCGCCAGCACCCGGGCGGCCAGGACTAGCCCGAGGGTCGGTGAGCAGTTCTTC
J: TRBJ2-4; D: .; V: TRBV20-1; size: .; CDR3: CSASPGVVKNIQYF; DNA: TGCAGTGCTAGTCCAGGGGTAGTCAAAAACATTCAGTACTTC
J: TRBJ1-6; D: .; V: TRBV2; size: .; CDR3: CASSEELNPPLHF; DNA: TGTGCCAGCAGTGAAGAGCTAAACCCACCCCTCCACTTT
J: TRBJ2-7; D: .; V: TRBV14; size: .; CDR3: CASSLGTYSYEQYF; DNA: TGTGCCAGCAGCCTCGGGACTTACTCCTACGAGCAGTACTTC
J: TRBJ2-1; D: TRBD2; V: TRBV7-7; size: .; CDR3: CASSRGLAGTYNEQFF; DNA: TGTGCTAGCAGCCGAGGACTAGCGGGCACTTACAATGAGCAGTTCTTC
J: TRBJ1-1; D: .; V: TRBV18; size: once; CDR3: CASLEVLGTEAFF; DNA: TGTGCCAGTCTGGAGGTTCTGGGCACTGAAGCTTTCTTT
J: TRBJ2-7; D: TRBD2; V: TRBV7-9; size: .; CDR3: CASSMGLAGSAYEQYF; DNA: TGTGCCAGCAGCATGGGACTAGCGGGTAGTGCCTACGAGCAGTACTTC
J: TRBJ1-1; D: .; V: TRBV9; size: .; CDR3: CASSVEAGGRAFF; DNA: TGTGCCAGCAGCGTAGAGGCGGGGGGGCGAGCTTTCTTT
J: TRBJ1-5; D: TRBD1; V: TRBV18; size: few; CDR3: CASSPLPPGTGTQPQHF; DNA: TGTGCCAGCTCACCACTCCCTCCCGGGACAGGGACTCAGCCCCAGCATTTT
J: TRBJ1-1; D: .; V: TRBV28; size: once; CDR3: CASSLLGRVNTEAFF; DNA: TGTGCCAGCAGTTTATTAGGCAGGGTGAACACTGAAGCTTTCTTT
J: TRBJ2-2; D: TRBD2; V: TRBV15; size: .; CDR3: CATSIAGSVGELFF; DNA: TGTGCCACCAGCATAGCGGGATCGGTCGGGGAGCTGTTTTTT
J: TRBJ1-2; D: TRBD1; V: TRBV11-2; size: .; CDR3: CASSTSTGGDNYGYTF; DNA: TGTGCCAGCAGTACATCCACAGGGGGCGATAACTATGGCTACACCTTC
J: TRBJ2-1; D: .; V: TRBV15; size: .; CDR3: CATSRGASSYNEQFF; DNA: TGTGCCACCAGCAGGGGGGCCTCCTCCTACAATGAGCAGTTCTTC
J: TRBJ2-3; D: TRBD1; V: TRBV27; size: .; CDR3: CASREDRVPDTQYF; DNA: TGTGCCAGCAGGGAGGACAGGGTGCCAGATACGCAGTATTTT
J: TRBJ2-1; D: TRBD1; V: TRBV19; size: few; CDR3: CASQGTEMNEQFF; DNA: TGTGCCAGTCAGGGGACAGAAATGAATGAGCAGTTCTTC
J: TRBJ2-7; D: .; V: TRBV19; size: .; CDR3: CASNIGQGYEQYF; DNA: TGTGCCAGTAACATAGGGCAGGGATACGAGCAGTACTTC
J: TRBJ1-3; D: TRBD1; V: TRBV15; size: .; CDR3: CATSRLTGAGNTIYF; DNA: TGTGCCACCAGCAGGTTGACAGGGGCTGGAAACACCATATATTTT
J: TRBJ2-3; D: TRBD2; V: TRBV9; size: .; CDR3: CASSVDGGRADTQYF; DNA: TGTGCCAGCAGCGTAGATGGCGGGAGGGCAGATACGCAGTATTTT
J: TRBJ1-5; D: .; V: TRBV20-1; size: .; CDR3: CSASPPHSSNQPQHF; DNA: TGCAGTGCTAGTCCCCCCCACTCGAGCAATCAGCCCCAGCATTTT
J: TRBJ1-1; D: TRBD1; V: TRBV5-1; size: .; CDR3: CASSLADRDTEAFF; DNA: TGCGCCAGCAGCTTGGCCGACAGGGACACTGAAGCTTTCTTT
J: TRBJ2-1; D: TRBD2; V: TRBV27; size: .; CDR3: CASSPGTSGHNEQFF; DNA: TGTGCCAGCAGTCCCGGGACTAGTGGACACAATGAGCAGTTCTTC
J: TRBJ2-3; D: TRBD2; V: TRBV5-6; size: .; CDR3: CASSLGLMTSTYNTDTQYF; DNA: TGTGCCAGCAGCTTGGGGCTGATGACTAGCACCTATAACACAGATACGCAGTATTTT
J: TRBJ1-1; D: TRBD1; V: TRBV2; size: .; CDR3: CASSETGGAVLTEAFF; DNA: TGTGCCAGCAGTGAGACAGGGGGCGCGGTCCTGACTGAAGCTTTCTTT